The clone carrying this T cell receptor beta chain is labeled medium-sized (0.01 to 0.1%). This entry is derived from a study of T cells after yellow fever vaccination. In the study overall: SMART-Seq v4 Ultra Low Input handled preparation of low-cell-number fractions.

TCRdb reanalysed the 5' RACE reads using MiXCR and keeps one entry per CDR3 protein. The sample holds more than 15,000 distinct CDR3 sequences, over 3.5% seen once. CDR3 length: 14 residues. V lost 5 bases and J lost 2, with 13 bases in between. The germline V gene encodes CDR1 MDHEN and CDR2 SYDVKM. Points from the study as a whole: Once the booster was given, most primary-vaccination clones reappeared, at approximately 97% for CD4 and more than 85% for CD8. Almost every vaccine-responding clonotype was undetectable in sorted memory subsets on day 0.

This TCR came from a man aged 25-45 years who received the YFV17D yellow fever vaccine. The material sequenced was PBMCs, either bulk or a sorted T-cell subset (CD4+, CD8+, memory, or dextramer-sorted; not recorded which), taken 15 days after the yellow fever booster vaccination. V is TRBV28 and J is TRBJ2-7; D possibly corresponds to TRBD2 (6 bases). The CDR3 sequence: CASSVRDFTYEQYF. DNA for the CDR3: TGTGCCAGCAGTGTCCGGGACTTTACCTACGAGCAGTACTTC.